The 10 T cell receptor beta chains below were found in one sample sequenced in a study of early T cells in non-severe SARS-CoV-2 infection listed by TCRdb under 2021. Libraries were prepared through 5' RACE. The sequencer listed for this sample is NextSeq 500. TCRdb redid the processing of the public reads, applying fastp at Q25 and MiXCR, and retained in-frame beta chains. Rows are unified per CDR3 protein, each entry keeping the most common DNA and genes. The sample table lists about 19,000 distinct CDR3 sequences, about 4% of them with a count of one. The top ten hold roughly 7% of the sample. What was sequenced was whole blood. The receptors originated from an adult who was a healthcare worker with PCR-confirmed SARS-CoV-2 infection or an uninfected control (not recorded which).

This clonotype was counted many times. The chain carries TRBV10-3 and TRBJ1-2, with 9 bases aligning to TRBD1. The V gene end was trimmed by 2 bases and the J gene end by 7 bases; junction bases not matched to a gene: 8. This CDR3 contains 15 residues. Per the germline V gene, CDR1 is ENHRY and CDR2 is SYGVKD. CDR3 DNA sequence: TGTGCCATCAGTGAGCCGGGACAGGGCACCGCTGGCTACACCTTC. This encodes CAISEPGQGTAGYTF.

This clonotype has ten or more counts. This chain links TRBV7-8 with TRBJ1-1; no clear D. Germline CDR1 is SGHVS and CDR2 is FQNEAQ. The V end lost 3 bases, the J end lost 4 bases, and 12 bases lay between the germline ends. The CDR3 runs 14 residues. The CDR3, as DNA: TGTGCCAGCAGCTTTTCGCAGGAATTCACTGAAGCTTTCTTT. This sequence encodes CASSFSQEFTEAFF.

This clonotype showed up just a few times. This sequence joins TRBV6-5 and TRBJ1-6; D call uncertain. The V and J ends lost 8 bases and 10 bases respectively, with 15 bases between them. Germline V gives CDR1 MNHEY, CDR2 SVGAGI. CDR3 length equals 13 residues. CDR3 sequence (DNA): TGTGCCAGCCGCGTCGGAATCGGCTCACCCCTCCACTTT. This encodes CASRVGIGSPLHF.

CDR3 nucleotide sequence: TGTGCCTGGACCCCGCGCTCCTATAATTCACCCCTCCACTTT. Residues: CAWTPRSYNSPLHF. The V call is TRBV30, the J call TRBJ1-6; no reliable D call. CDR1 and CDR2 from the germline V gene are GTSNPN and SVGIG (reference sequence). The ends were cut back, 4 bases at V and 0 bases at J, with 7 bases in the middle. CDR3 size: 14 residues. The variable domain in full, completed from reference TRBV30 and TRBJ1-6, reads SQTIHQWPATLVQPVGSPLSLECTVEGTSNPNLYWYRQAAGRGLQLLFYSVGIGQISSEVPQNLSASRPQDRQFILSSKKLLLSDSGFYLCAWTPRSYNSPLHFGNGTRLTVT.

The V gene is TRBV6-5, the J gene TRBJ1-1, with unresolved D. CDR3 length: 15 amino acids. In germline, CDR1 is MNHEY, CDR2 SVGAGI. V lost 2 bases and J 1 base, leaving 11 bases between the germline ends. CDR3 protein: CASSYRPVPNTEAFF. In nucleotides, the CDR3 is TGTGCCAGCAGTTACCGGCCAGTCCCGAACACTGAAGCTTTCTTT.

This clonotype is termed medium-sized. V usage is TRBV14 and J usage is TRBJ2-5; D is unresolved. CDR1 is SGHDN, CDR2 FVKESK, per germline. The CDR3 covers 12 residues. Trimming took 1 base from V and 5 from J, leaving 5 bases between them. The CDR3 nucleotides read TGTGCCAGCAGCCAAGTTTTGGAGACCCAGTACTTC. The encoded protein is CASSQVLETQYF.

This clonotype came up a few times. This sequence joins TRBV11-1 and TRBJ1-1; no clear D. The germline V gene encodes CDR1 SGHAT and CDR2 FQDESV (reference sequence). CDR3 length: 14 residues. Trimming removed 5 bases at V and 1 base at J, with 11 bases between. The CDR3 reads CASSALARNTEAFF. CDR3 in DNA: TGTGCCAGCAGCGCCCTCGCTAGGAACACTGAAGCTTTCTTT.

The chain links TRBV3-1 to TRBJ2-2; unclear D gene. V lost 2 bases and J 5 bases, leaving 6 bases between the germline ends. Germline values: CDR1 LGHDT, CDR2 YNNKEL (reference sequence). The CDR3 has 13 residues. CDR3 protein: CASSQTRTGELFF. CDR3 in DNA: TGTGCCAGCAGCCAAACTCGGACCGGGGAGCTGTTTTTT.

There are many counts of this clonotype. The chain employs TRBV20-1 and TRBJ2-7; D is ambiguous. V was trimmed by 6 bases and J by 3 bases, leaving 18 bases between them. The CDR3 covers 14 residues. The germline V gene has CDR1 DFQATT and CDR2 SNEGSKA (reference sequence). The DNA of the CDR3 is TGCAGTGCCATCTCTGAGCTTGGTAACTACGAGCAGTACTTC. Translating it yields CSAISELGNYEQYF.

In its sample, this clonotype was seen a few times. Sequence at one end of the junction differs from germline and may be a read error. The gene calls are TRBV7-7 and TRBJ1-1; D unclear. The CDR3 spans 13 residues. In germline, CDR1 is SSHAT, CDR2 FNYEAQ (reference sequence). The CDR3, as DNA: TGTGCTAGCAGCTCCCGGCGGGGCACTGAAGCTTTCTTT. Amino acids: CASSSRRGTEAFF.